The rows below give T cell receptor beta chains drawn from one sample of a study of T cell responses to AZD1222 COVID-19 vaccine. Data came from immunoSEQ multiplex PCR; TCRdb stores just in-frame clones and leaves some out. The table shows about 140,000 clones, with 90% to 95% occurring only once. The sample here was peripheral blood, taken 28 days after the second AZD1222 dose. The receptors stem from an adult who received the AZD1222 COVID-19 vaccine. Both conserved end residues are part of each CDR3. Each record gives: J gene, V gene, D gene, clone size, CDR3 DNA, CDR3 protein. A D gene is named only where the DNA matches it firmly. Where a row states a size, it is once, few, many or the class of an expanded clone; other rows omit it.

j_call: TRBJ2-5
v_call: TRBV19
d_call: -
clone_size: -
cdr3_nt: TGTGCCAGTAGTCGGAGGAGATTGGGTATGGAGACCCAGTACTTC
cdr3_aa: CASSRRRLGMETQYF

j_call: TRBJ1-6
v_call: TRBV6-4
d_call: TRBD1
clone_size: once
cdr3_nt: TGTGCCAGTTTCCCCGGGACAGGGGGCGATTCACCCCTCCACTTT
cdr3_aa: CASFPGTGGDSPLHF

j_call: TRBJ1-1
v_call: TRBV7-6
d_call: -
clone_size: -
cdr3_nt: TGTGCCAGCAGCTTAGTTTCCCGTACCATGAACACTGAAGCTTTCTTT
cdr3_aa: CASSLVSRTMNTEAFF

j_call: TRBJ1-6
v_call: TRBV4-1
d_call: -
clone_size: -
cdr3_nt: TGCGCCAGCAGCCAACTGTTGGGACGGATGCTCTCCTATAATTCACCCCTCCACTTT
cdr3_aa: CASSQLLGRMLSYNSPLHF

j_call: TRBJ1-2
v_call: TRBV19
d_call: -
clone_size: -
cdr3_nt: TGTGCCAGTAGTATACGCGACAGCTATAACTATGGCTACACCTTC
cdr3_aa: CASSIRDSYNYGYTF

j_call: TRBJ1-2
v_call: TRBV12-3/TRBV12-4
d_call: -
clone_size: -
cdr3_nt: TGTGCCAGCAGCTTAGTTGGGGGGAGCTACACCTTC
cdr3_aa: CASSLVGGSYTF

j_call: TRBJ1-4
v_call: TRBV6-6
d_call: TRBD1
clone_size: -
cdr3_nt: TGTGCCAGCAGTGGCCCGGGACAGTTTAATGAAAAACTGTTTTTT
cdr3_aa: CASSGPGQFNEKLFF

j_call: TRBJ2-5
v_call: TRBV5-1
d_call: -
clone_size: -
cdr3_nt: TGCGCCAGCAGCTTCTTGACTAGAGGGCAAGAGACCCAGTACTTC
cdr3_aa: CASSFLTRGQETQYF

j_call: TRBJ2-7
v_call: TRBV3-1/TRBV3-2
d_call: TRBD1
clone_size: -
cdr3_nt: TGTGCCAGCAGCTACCCCGGGACAGATGGGACAAGCGAGCAGTACTTC
cdr3_aa: CASSYPGTDGTSEQYF

j_call: TRBJ2-5
v_call: TRBV5-1
d_call: TRBD2
clone_size: -
cdr3_nt: TGCGCCAGCAGCTTTGAGTGGGGGGGAGAGACCCAGTACTTC
cdr3_aa: CASSFEWGGETQYF

j_call: TRBJ1-6
v_call: TRBV10-3
d_call: -
clone_size: -
cdr3_nt: TGTGCCATCAGCGCCGGGGTTAATAATTCACCCCTCCACTTT
cdr3_aa: CAISAGVNNSPLHF

j_call: TRBJ1-3
v_call: TRBV7-9
d_call: -
clone_size: -
cdr3_nt: TGTGCCAGCAGCCCCCGAGACGGGGGCCCTGGAAACACCATATATTTT
cdr3_aa: CASSPRDGGPGNTIYF

j_call: TRBJ2-5
v_call: TRBV29-1
d_call: TRBD1
clone_size: -
cdr3_nt: TGCAGCGTTCTCGACAGGGGAGAGACCCAGTACTTC
cdr3_aa: CSVLDRGETQYF

j_call: TRBJ2-6
v_call: TRBV3-1/TRBV3-2
d_call: -
clone_size: -
cdr3_nt: TGTGCCAGCAGCCAAGATCTCTGGGCCTCTGGGGCCAACGTCCTGACTTTC
cdr3_aa: CASSQDLWASGANVLTF

j_call: TRBJ2-3
v_call: TRBV7-8
d_call: -
clone_size: -
cdr3_nt: TGTGCCAGCAGCCCATCCCTGTGGGATACGCAGTATTTT
cdr3_aa: CASSPSLWDTQYF

j_call: TRBJ1-4
v_call: TRBV7-9
d_call: -
clone_size: -
cdr3_nt: TGTGCCAGCAGTCCGGACGGAGGTAATGAAAAACTGTTTTTT
cdr3_aa: CASSPDGGNEKLFF

j_call: TRBJ1-2
v_call: TRBV7-9
d_call: -
clone_size: -
cdr3_nt: TGTGCCAGCAGCTTAAACGGGAACTATGGCTACACCTTC
cdr3_aa: CASSLNGNYGYTF

j_call: TRBJ1-1
v_call: TRBV28
d_call: -
clone_size: -
cdr3_nt: TGTGCCAGCAGTTTATATTCTGGGGGGCTCCGGGACACTGAAGCTTTCTTT
cdr3_aa: CASSLYSGGLRDTEAFF

j_call: TRBJ1-5
v_call: TRBV18
d_call: -
clone_size: -
cdr3_nt: TGTGCCAGCTCACCAGTACACGGAAATCAGCCCCAGCATTTT
cdr3_aa: CASSPVHGNQPQHF

j_call: TRBJ2-5
v_call: TRBV7-9
d_call: -
clone_size: -
cdr3_nt: TGTGCCAGCAGCTTAGGGGTTATCATTGCAGGAGAGACCCAGTACTTC
cdr3_aa: CASSLGVIIAGETQYF

j_call: TRBJ2-7
v_call: TRBV6-5
d_call: -
clone_size: -
cdr3_nt: TGTGCCAGCATCGGCGGATACGAGCAGTACTTC
cdr3_aa: CASIGGYEQYF

j_call: TRBJ2-7
v_call: TRBV2
d_call: -
clone_size: -
cdr3_nt: TGTGCCAGCAGTACCACCTACTCGTGGGAGCAGTACTTC
cdr3_aa: CASSTTYSWEQYF

j_call: TRBJ2-7
v_call: TRBV5-4
d_call: TRBD2
clone_size: -
cdr3_nt: TGTGCCAGCAGCGGGGGGGGAGGATGGGAGCAGTACTTC
cdr3_aa: CASSGGGGWEQYF

j_call: TRBJ1-2
v_call: TRBV5-4
d_call: TRBD1
clone_size: -
cdr3_nt: TGTGCCAGCAGCTTGAGTGCAGGGGGAGGCTACACCTTC
cdr3_aa: CASSLSAGGGYTF

j_call: TRBJ1-2
v_call: TRBV7-2
d_call: -
clone_size: -
cdr3_nt: TGTGCCGGTCGGGGTCCAGGGGACTATGGCTACACCTTC
cdr3_aa: CAGRGPGDYGYTF

j_call: TRBJ2-4
v_call: TRBV11-2
d_call: -
clone_size: -
cdr3_nt: TGTGCCAGCAGCTTAGAGGGGAAGCGGGAAAACATTCAGTACTTC
cdr3_aa: CASSLEGKRENIQYF

j_call: TRBJ1-2
v_call: TRBV9
d_call: -
clone_size: -
cdr3_nt: TGTGCCAGCAGCCCCCAGGATGTGGCAGGGATGGAGTATGGCTACACCTTC
cdr3_aa: CASSPQDVAGMEYGYTF

j_call: TRBJ2-1
v_call: TRBV12-3/TRBV12-4
d_call: -
clone_size: -
cdr3_nt: TGTGCCAGCAGTTTTCCTCTCGGTGAGCAGTTCTTC
cdr3_aa: CASSFPLGEQFF

j_call: TRBJ2-7
v_call: TRBV11-1
d_call: -
clone_size: -
cdr3_nt: TGTGCCAGCACCGCAGACAGATACACCTACGAGCAGTACTTC
cdr3_aa: CASTADRYTYEQYF

j_call: TRBJ1-1
v_call: TRBV7-3
d_call: -
clone_size: -
cdr3_nt: TGTGCCAGCAGCTTATTTAGAGAGACTGAAGCTTTCTTT
cdr3_aa: CASSLFRETEAFF

j_call: TRBJ2-3
v_call: TRBV5-1
d_call: -
clone_size: -
cdr3_nt: TGCGCCAGCAGCGGAGGGACAGCGGGGGCCCAATATTTT
cdr3_aa: CASSGGTAGAQYF

j_call: TRBJ1-4
v_call: TRBV6-1
d_call: TRBD1
clone_size: -
cdr3_nt: TGTGCCAGCAGTGAAGCGCTTTTAGGGACAGGGTTAGGACTGTTTTTT
cdr3_aa: CASSEALLGTGLGLFF

j_call: TRBJ1-6
v_call: TRBV3-1/TRBV3-2
d_call: -
clone_size: once
cdr3_nt: TGTGCCAGCAGCCAAGATTCAGGCGCTTCACCCCTCCACTTT
cdr3_aa: CASSQDSGASPLHF

j_call: TRBJ2-5
v_call: TRBV7-3
d_call: -
clone_size: -
cdr3_nt: TGTGCCAGCAGCCCGGGGGATACTAGTTTGGAGACCCAGTACTTC
cdr3_aa: CASSPGDTSLETQYF

j_call: TRBJ1-2
v_call: TRBV9
d_call: -
clone_size: -
cdr3_nt: TGTGCCAGCAGCGCGGACCGGGACATACCTAACTATGGCTACACCTTC
cdr3_aa: CASSADRDIPNYGYTF

j_call: TRBJ2-1
v_call: TRBV2
d_call: -
clone_size: -
cdr3_nt: TGTGCCAGCAGGGGATACAATGAGCAGTTCTTC
cdr3_aa: CASRGYNEQFF

j_call: TRBJ2-7
v_call: TRBV6-5
d_call: TRBD1
clone_size: -
cdr3_nt: TGTGCCAGCAGTAGGGGGCCCTACGAGCAGTACTTC
cdr3_aa: CASSRGPYEQYF

j_call: TRBJ1-2
v_call: TRBV19
d_call: TRBD1
clone_size: -
cdr3_nt: TGTGCCTCCTCCGACCACGGGACAGCGAACTATGGCTACACCTTC
cdr3_aa: CASSDHGTANYGYTF

j_call: TRBJ1-2
v_call: TRBV2
d_call: -
clone_size: -
cdr3_nt: TGTGCCAGCAGTGTGGATTCTAACTATGGCTACACCTTC
cdr3_aa: CASSVDSNYGYTF

j_call: TRBJ1-2
v_call: TRBV7-3
d_call: -
clone_size: -
cdr3_nt: TGTGCCAGCAGCTCCCTGGGGGGCTATGGCTACACCTTC
cdr3_aa: CASSSLGGYGYTF

j_call: TRBJ1-3
v_call: TRBV2
d_call: -
clone_size: -
cdr3_nt: TGTGCCACAGCAGGGGACTTTGGAAACACCATATATTTT
cdr3_aa: CATAGDFGNTIYF

j_call: TRBJ2-3
v_call: TRBV18
d_call: -
clone_size: -
cdr3_nt: TGTGCCAGCTCACCCCGGGACCCCATAACGGGGTATTTT
cdr3_aa: CASSPRDPITGYF

j_call: TRBJ1-5
v_call: TRBV4-1
d_call: -
clone_size: -
cdr3_nt: TGCGCCAGCAGCCAGGGTAGGGGGGGCAATCAGCCCCAGCATTTT
cdr3_aa: CASSQGRGGNQPQHF

j_call: TRBJ1-5
v_call: TRBV28
d_call: -
clone_size: -
cdr3_nt: TGTGCCAGCAGCGTGGTCAATCAGCCCCAGCATTTT
cdr3_aa: CASSVVNQPQHF

j_call: TRBJ1-2
v_call: TRBV5-5
d_call: -
clone_size: -
cdr3_nt: TGTGCCAGCAGCCATCGGGACGGATCTAACTATGGCTACACCTTC
cdr3_aa: CASSHRDGSNYGYTF